A selection of T cell receptor beta chains follows, all from one sample in a study of blood T cell repertoires in COVID-19. The protocol was immunoSEQ multiplex PCR, while the TCRdb copy is restricted to in-frame clones and leaves out a portion. Of around 77,000 clones listed, approximately 85% were seen once; the top ten hold roughly 5.5%. The sequenced sample was peripheral blood. Source of these receptors: a man older than 75 with acute or convalescent COVID-19. CDR3s include the opening cysteine and the closing phenylalanine or tryptophan. D genes are given only for firm matches. Expanded clones are given a class, and other clones once, few, many or no size at all.

cdr3_nt,cdr3_aa,j_call,clone_size,v_call,d_call
TGTGCCAGCAGCCCCAGGGGAGGGGATGGCTACACCTTC,CASSPRGGDGYTF,TRBJ1-2,.,TRBV14,.
TGTGCCAGCAGCCCCGACAGAGGTCGTGAAAAACTGTTTTTT,CASSPDRGREKLFF,TRBJ1-4,.,TRBV5-4,.
TGTGCCATCAGTGAGAATCAGGGTAACTATGGCTACACCTTC,CAISENQGNYGYTF,TRBJ1-2,.,TRBV10-3,.
TGTGCCAGCAGTGCGATAGGCGGGAACACTGAAGCTTTCTTT,CASSAIGGNTEAFF,TRBJ1-1,.,TRBV2,.
TGTGCCAGCAGCACAGGGGGCACTGAAGCTTTCTTT,CASSTGGTEAFF,TRBJ1-1,once,TRBV28,TRBD1
TGTGCCAGCAGTCAGGGCCCGGCGGGAAATTCACCCCTCCACTTT,CASSQGPAGNSPLHF,TRBJ1-6,.,TRBV6-5,.
TGTGCCAGCAGTATCCGGGGGGACTACAATGAGCAGTTCTTC,CASSIRGDYNEQFF,TRBJ2-1,.,TRBV6-2/TRBV6-3,TRBD2
TGTGCCAGCAGCCTAGACCAGGCTTTTACGCAGTATTTT,CASSLDQAFTQYF,TRBJ2-3,.,TRBV13,.
TGTGCCAGCAGCCGCCCCCGCATACCGAGCTCTGGAAACACCATATATTTT,CASSRPRIPSSGNTIYF,TRBJ1-3,.,TRBV7-9,.
TGTGCCAGCAGTTACCTTGGGCAGGGCGACGAGCAGTACTTC,CASSYLGQGDEQYF,TRBJ2-7,.,TRBV6-6,.
TGTGCCAGCAGTTTGGTTGTCAGGGCCATCGGGGAGCTGTTTTTT,CASSLVVRAIGELFF,TRBJ2-2,.,TRBV28,.
TGTGCCAGTGGACCACAGGGTTATAATTCACCCCTCCACTTT,CASGPQGYNSPLHF,TRBJ1-6,few,TRBV27,.
TGCGCCAGCAGGGCTAGCGGGCACTCCTACAATGAGCAGTTCTTC,CASRASGHSYNEQFF,TRBJ2-1,.,TRBV10-2,TRBD2
TGTGCCAGCTCACCACTCGTGGGCAGGCACACTGAAGCTTTCTTT,CASSPLVGRHTEAFF,TRBJ1-1,.,TRBV18,.
TGTGCCAGCACCAGGACAGGGAATTCACCCCTCCACTTT,CASTRTGNSPLHF,TRBJ1-6,.,TRBV6-5,TRBD1
TGTGCCAGCAGTTTATCGCCGGGGTCCAAAAACATTCAGTACTTC,CASSLSPGSKNIQYF,TRBJ2-4,few,TRBV27,.
TGTGCCAGCAGCAAAGATGGAGGGACAGGGAACTATGGCTACACCTTC,CASSKDGGTGNYGYTF,TRBJ1-2,.,TRBV21-1,.
TGTGCCAGCAGCGGGCGGGAGTCTAGCAATCAGCCCCAGCATTTT,CASSGRESSNQPQHF,TRBJ1-5,.,TRBV3-1/TRBV3-2,.
TGTGCCAGCAGTTCCTCCTGGACTAGCGGGAGGGGTGAGCAGTTCTTC,CASSSSWTSGRGEQFF,TRBJ2-1,.,TRBV6-5,TRBD2
TGTGCCAGCAGTTACGGTTCAGGGATCGACACTGAAGCTTTCTTT,CASSYGSGIDTEAFF,TRBJ1-1,.,TRBV6-6,.
TGCGCCAGCAGCTTGGCAGGGGGCCGGGGGGAGACCCAGTACTTC,CASSLAGGRGETQYF,TRBJ2-5,.,TRBV5-1,TRBD1
TGTGCCAGCAGCCCGACAGGGGTTCCAGAGGGGGAAAAACTGTTTTTT,CASSPTGVPEGEKLFF,TRBJ1-4,.,TRBV7-2,TRBD1
TGTGCCAGCAACCACAGACTAGCGGGAGTCACCGGGGAGCTGTTTTTT,CASNHRLAGVTGELFF,TRBJ2-2,.,TRBV3-1/TRBV3-2,TRBD2
TGTGCATCCCAGGGGGCCGGCACCGGGGAGCTGTTTTTT,CASQGAGTGELFF,TRBJ2-2,.,TRBV30,TRBD1
TGTGCCAGCAGTCTACTAGCGGGCAATGAGCAGTTCTTC,CASSLLAGNEQFF,TRBJ2-1,once,TRBV11-2,TRBD2
TGTGCCAGCAGCTCCGGTGGACTGGGGAGGGATACGCAGTATTTT,CASSSGGLGRDTQYF,TRBJ2-3,.,TRBV7-7,.
TGTGCCAGCAGTGAAGCAGGGAAAAATGCCGGGGAGCTGTTTTTT,CASSEAGKNAGELFF,TRBJ2-2,once,TRBV25-1,.
TGTGCCAGCAGTACCTTGGACAGGGGGAACGGGAAGACCCAGTACTTC,CASSTLDRGNGKTQYF,TRBJ2-5,.,TRBV28,TRBD1
TGTGCCAGCAGTGAGGGGGGCTATGGCTACACCTTC,CASSEGGYGYTF,TRBJ1-2,.,TRBV6-1,.
TGCAGCGCCCGGGACAGCTCCTACGAGCAGTACTTC,CSARDSSYEQYF,TRBJ2-7,.,TRBV29-1,TRBD1
TGTGCCAGCAGCCCAGAGGGACTAGCGGGGTCGAGCTCCTACGAGCAGTACTTC,CASSPEGLAGSSSYEQYF,TRBJ2-7,once,TRBV3-1/TRBV3-2,TRBD2
TGTGCCAGCAGCTCGGGGGGAGGCACAGATACGCAGTATTTT,CASSSGGGTDTQYF,TRBJ2-3,.,TRBV7-9,TRBD2
TGTGCCAGCAGCCTTGACGGAGCTAACTATGGCTACACCTTC,CASSLDGANYGYTF,TRBJ1-2,.,TRBV2,.
TGTGCCAGCAGCCCAAAACGGCAGGGAGGTGCAGATACGCAGTATTTT,CASSPKRQGGADTQYF,TRBJ2-3,.,TRBV7-3,.
TGTGCCAGCAGCCCCCCGAGGGGGCTAATCGACGAGCAGTACTTC,CASSPPRGLIDEQYF,TRBJ2-7,.,TRBV28,TRBD1
TGTGCCAGCAGTATTCCACCCGGACATAGTGGATATAATTCACCCCTCCACTTT,CASSIPPGHSGYNSPLHF,TRBJ1-6,.,TRBV2,.
TGCGCCAGCAGCTTGGCCAACGGCAGGGAATTGGGTAATGAAAAACTGTTTTTT,CASSLANGRELGNEKLFF,TRBJ1-4,.,TRBV5-1,.
TGCGCCAGCAGGGGACAGGCGATTGAAGCTTTCTTT,CASRGQAIEAFF,TRBJ1-1,.,TRBV10-2,TRBD1
TGTGCCACCAGTGACGCGCGCAGGGGAAGCAATCAGCCCCAGCATTTT,CATSDARRGSNQPQHF,TRBJ1-5,.,TRBV24-1,.
TGTGCCACCCCCCCCGGGAGCTACCCAAGGGGAGATACGCAGTATTTT,CATPPGSYPRGDTQYF,TRBJ2-3,.,TRBV7-9,.
TGTGCCAGCAGCCAAGGACTCGGTGACGAGCAGTACTTC,CASSQGLGDEQYF,TRBJ2-7,few,TRBV3-1/TRBV3-2,.
TGTGCCAGCAGTTACGTTTTTGGACAGTTGAACACTGAAGCTTTCTTT,CASSYVFGQLNTEAFF,TRBJ1-1,.,TRBV6-2/TRBV6-3,.
TGTGCCAGCAGCCATTGGACTGAGAACACTGAAGCTTTCTTT,CASSHWTENTEAFF,TRBJ1-1,.,TRBV14,.
TGTGCCAGCTCCCCTAGCGGGTATACCTACGAGCAGTACTTC,CASSPSGYTYEQYF,TRBJ2-7,.,TRBV18,TRBD2
TGTGCCAGCAGTTACCAACAGGGACCCGAGACCCAGTACTTC,CASSYQQGPETQYF,TRBJ2-5,.,TRBV6-5,.
TGTGCCAGCAGCGTTGCGGACGTGGCATTCGGGACCTACGAGCAGTACTTC,CASSVADVAFGTYEQYF,TRBJ2-7,.,TRBV7-9,.
TGTGCCAGCAGCCGGACAGAACGATATGGCTACACCTTC,CASSRTERYGYTF,TRBJ1-2,once,TRBV11-2,.
TGTGCCAGCAGCGTAGTCACAGGTAACACTGAAGCTTTCTTT,CASSVVTGNTEAFF,TRBJ1-1,few,TRBV9,.
TGTGCCAGCAGCTTAGTCGGGGGACTAGCGGGCCAAGAGACCCAGTACTTC,CASSLVGGLAGQETQYF,TRBJ2-5,.,TRBV7-2,TRBD2